This T cell receptor (beta chain) derives from a study of shared clonotypes between healthy human individuals. Naive CD8 cells lacked CD45RO, underwent positive selection for CCR7 and left out terminally differentiated effector memory CD45RA+ cells. Study-wide points: In general, naive subsets displayed greater estimated richness than memory subsets did. Relative to clonotypes present in all four donors, those not shared had lower generation probabilities. In several donors, about 5% of naive CD4 clonotypes appeared in common. Sequencing depth was expected to affect clonotype sharing among donors.

Some clones are missing from TCRdb's copy, which holds only in-frame ones; the method was immunoSEQ multiplex PCR. This sample has about 2 million clones, with around 96% found just once. A note on this clone: Its matching antigen is unknown.

The source material was naive CD8+ T cells sorted from blood. This sequence was found in a man aged 18 to 30 in good health.

The DNA for the CDR3 is TGTGCCAGCAGCTCCCGACTAGCGGGCCACAATGAGCAGTTCTTC. Its protein is CASSSRLAGHNEQFF. V usage is TRBV13 and J usage is TRBJ2-1, with 10 positions matching TRBD2. The CDR3 is 15 amino acids. Germline CDR1 PRHDT, CDR2 FYEKMQ (reference sequence). With V trimmed by 4 bases and J by 5 bases, 5 bases remained unmatched.